This is a list of T cell receptor beta chains from one sample in a study of blood T cell repertoires in COVID-19. Clones were sequenced by immunoSEQ multiplex PCR, and TCRdb holds only the in-frame ones, with some missing. The sample has 300,000 to 350,000 clones; 75% to 90% are singletons. The sample taken for sequencing was peripheral blood. Source of these receptors: a man younger than 30 with active or convalescent COVID-19. CDR3s leave out the opening cysteine and the closing phenylalanine or tryptophan. A D gene is named only where the DNA matches it firmly.

D gene | J gene | V gene | CDR3 protein
TRBD2 | TRBJ2-1 | TRBV5-1 | ASSKAGDYNEQF
TRBD1 | TRBJ1-1 | TRBV5-1 | ASSGTGGAEVEMAF
TRBD1 | TRBJ2-5 | TRBV15 | ATSRIRTGGAGGQETQY
. | TRBJ2-2 | TRBV28 | ASRRRRHTANTGELF
. | TRBJ2-1 | TRBV11-3 | ASSPLPGSGYNEQF
. | TRBJ1-1 | TRBV28 | AVHFTEAF
. | TRBJ1-1 | TRBV9 | ASSPSALDTEAF
. | TRBJ1-4 | TRBV15 | ATLRGSREANEKLF
TRBD1 | TRBJ1-1 | TRBV7-9 | ASSWGQGVVNTEAF
. | TRBJ2-3 | TRBV24-1 | ATSDSSDTQY
. | TRBJ2-7 | TRBV21-1 | ASSKGGSEAYEQY
. | TRBJ2-3 | TRBV4-1 | ASSQVARVGTDTQY
TRBD2 | TRBJ2-5 | TRBV13 | ASSSPGLMEETQY
. | TRBJ2-2 | TRBV4-1 | ASSQASGTNTGELF
. | TRBJ1-4 | TRBV7-9 | ASSLVQGEKLF
TRBD2 | TRBJ2-7 | TRBV19 | ASSIAWTSYEQY
TRBD1 | TRBJ1-2 | TRBV28 | ASITPAGQSYGYT
. | TRBJ1-6 | TRBV6-5 | ASSSEHYSGSPLH
. | TRBJ1-3 | TRBV7-2 | ASSLSGGQSGNTIY
. | TRBJ1-1 | TRBV19 | ASGAAFRSTEAF
TRBD2 | TRBJ2-1 | TRBV7-9 | ASGRAGNEQF
. | TRBJ1-4 | TRBV15 | ATGQGGAPEKLF
TRBD1 | TRBJ2-7 | TRBV28 | ASSLRGREQY
. | TRBJ1-4 | TRBV9 | ASSVDTSNEKLF